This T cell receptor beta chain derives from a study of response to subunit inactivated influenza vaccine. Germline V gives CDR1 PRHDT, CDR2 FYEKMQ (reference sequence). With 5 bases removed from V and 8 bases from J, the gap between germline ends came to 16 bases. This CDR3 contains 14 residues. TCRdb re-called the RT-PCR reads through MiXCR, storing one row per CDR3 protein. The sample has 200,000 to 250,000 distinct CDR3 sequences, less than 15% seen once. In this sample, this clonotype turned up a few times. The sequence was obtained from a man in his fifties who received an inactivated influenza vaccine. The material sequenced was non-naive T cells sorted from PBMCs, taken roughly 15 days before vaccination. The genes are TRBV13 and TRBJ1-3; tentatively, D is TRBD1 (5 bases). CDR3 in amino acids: CASSLDGARDTIYF. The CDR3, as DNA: TGTGCCAGCAGCCTGGACGGGGCCAGGGACACCATATATTTT.